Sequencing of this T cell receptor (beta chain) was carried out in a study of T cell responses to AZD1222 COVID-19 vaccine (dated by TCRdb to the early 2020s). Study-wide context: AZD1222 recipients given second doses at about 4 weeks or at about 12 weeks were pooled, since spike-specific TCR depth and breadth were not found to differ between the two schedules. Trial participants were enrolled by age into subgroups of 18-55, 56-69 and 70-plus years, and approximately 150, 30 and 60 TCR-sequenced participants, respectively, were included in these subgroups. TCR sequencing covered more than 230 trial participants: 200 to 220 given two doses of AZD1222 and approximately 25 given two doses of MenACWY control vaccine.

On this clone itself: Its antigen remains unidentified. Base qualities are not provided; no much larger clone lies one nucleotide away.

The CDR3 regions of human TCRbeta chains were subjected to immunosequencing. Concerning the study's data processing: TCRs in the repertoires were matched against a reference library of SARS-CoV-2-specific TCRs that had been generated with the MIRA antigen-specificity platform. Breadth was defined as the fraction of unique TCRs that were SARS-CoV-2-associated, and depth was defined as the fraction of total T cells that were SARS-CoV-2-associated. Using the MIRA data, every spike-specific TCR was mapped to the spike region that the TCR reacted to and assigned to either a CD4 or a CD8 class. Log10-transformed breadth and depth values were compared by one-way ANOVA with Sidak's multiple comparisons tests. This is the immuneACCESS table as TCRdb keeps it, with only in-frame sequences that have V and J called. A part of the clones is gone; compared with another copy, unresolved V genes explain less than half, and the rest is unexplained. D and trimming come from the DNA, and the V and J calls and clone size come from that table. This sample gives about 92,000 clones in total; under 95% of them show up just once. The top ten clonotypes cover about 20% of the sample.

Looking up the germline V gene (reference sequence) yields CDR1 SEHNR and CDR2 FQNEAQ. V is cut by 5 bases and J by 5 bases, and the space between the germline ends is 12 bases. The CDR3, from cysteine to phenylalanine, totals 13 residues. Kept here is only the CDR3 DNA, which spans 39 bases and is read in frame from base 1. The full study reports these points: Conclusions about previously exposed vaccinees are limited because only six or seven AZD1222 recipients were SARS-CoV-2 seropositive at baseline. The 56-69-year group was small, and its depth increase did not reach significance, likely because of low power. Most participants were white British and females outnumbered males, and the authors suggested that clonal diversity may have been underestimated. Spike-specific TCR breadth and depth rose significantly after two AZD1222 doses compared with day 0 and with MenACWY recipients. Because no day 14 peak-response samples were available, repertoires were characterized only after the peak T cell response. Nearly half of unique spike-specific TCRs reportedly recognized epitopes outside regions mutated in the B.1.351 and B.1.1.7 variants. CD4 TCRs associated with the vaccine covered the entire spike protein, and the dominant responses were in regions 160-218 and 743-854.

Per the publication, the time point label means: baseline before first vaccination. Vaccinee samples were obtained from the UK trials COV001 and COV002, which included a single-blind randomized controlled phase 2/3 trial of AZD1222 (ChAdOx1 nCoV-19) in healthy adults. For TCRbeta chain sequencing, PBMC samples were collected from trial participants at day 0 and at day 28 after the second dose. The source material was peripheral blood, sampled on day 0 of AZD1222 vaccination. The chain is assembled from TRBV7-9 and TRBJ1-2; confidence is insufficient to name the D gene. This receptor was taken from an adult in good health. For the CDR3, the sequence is CASSGSGVYGYTF. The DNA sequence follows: TGTGCCAGCAGCGGCTCGGGAGTGTATGGCTACACCTTC. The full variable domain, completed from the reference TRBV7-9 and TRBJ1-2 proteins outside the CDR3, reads DTGVSQNPRHKITKRGQNVTFRCDPISEHNRLYWYRQTLGQGPEFLTYFQNEAQLEKSRLLSDRFSAERPKGSFSTLEIQRTEQGDSAMYLCASSGSGVYGYTFGSGTRLTVV.